The 20 T cell receptor beta chains below come from one sample, sequenced in a study of identical twins (TCRdb year 2016). Library method: 5' RACE. The instrument given in TCRdb is Illumina HiSeq 2000. In-frame beta chains were kept once TCRdb had trimmed the public reads at Q25 with fastp and called clones with MiXCR. A single entry per CDR3 protein holds the most common genes and DNA from its merged rows. The sample includes some 1,600,000 distinct CDR3 sequences, with 32% observed a single time. The leading ten clones occupy 0.25% to 0.3% of the sample. Sequences were obtained from cord blood. The receptors were sampled from a newborn girl in good health.

For this clonotype: This may arise from a read error, as a much more abundant clone is one base away. J is TRBJ2-4 and V is TRBV5-6; 12 bases align to TRBD2. In germline, CDR1 is SGHDT, CDR2 YYEEEE. CDR3 size: 15 residues. The chain's CDR3 is CGSSLTSGGKNIQYF. CDR3 nucleotide sequence: TGTGGCAGCAGCCTGACTAGCGGGGGAAAAAACATTCAGTACTTC. The variable domain in full, with the rest retrieved from reference TRBV5-6 and TRBJ2-4, is DAGVTQSPTHLIKTRGQQVTLRCSPKSGHDTVSWYQQALGQGPQFIFQYYEEEERQRGNFPDRFSGHQFPNYSSELNVNALLLGDSALYLCGSSLTSGGKNIQYFGAGTRLSVL.

In its sample, this clonotype was seen a few times. The chain combines TRBV12-3 or TRBV12-4 with TRBJ2-4; a possible D gene is TRBD1 (6 bases). This CDR3 is built from 16 residues. With 5 bases removed from V and 0 bases from J, the gap between germline ends came to 14 bases. CDR3 DNA: TGTGCCAGCAGTACCCGACAGGACCTAGCCAAAAACATTCAGTACTTC. It codes for CASSTRQDLAKNIQYF.

V is TRBV14 and J is TRBJ1-2; 8 bases map to TRBD1. The ends lost 1 base at V and 4 bases at J; junction bases unmatched: 2. Germline lookup yields CDR1 SGHDN and CDR2 FVKESK. The CDR3 has 14 amino acids. CDR3 in DNA: TGTGCCAGCAGCCAAGTCGACAGGGGCTATGGCTACACCTTC. Translating it yields CASSQVDRGYGYTF.

The V gene is TRBV12-3 or TRBV12-4, the J gene TRBJ2-1, with D uncertain. This CDR3 contains 15 residues. Trimming removed 3 bases at V and 0 bases at J, with 9 bases between. CDR3 protein: CASSFSLSSYNEQFF. The CDR3 DNA sequence: TGTGCCAGCAGTTTTAGTCTCAGCTCCTACAATGAGCAGTTCTTC.

In this sample, this clonotype turned up a few times. J is TRBJ2-1 and V is TRBV7-9; TRBD2 aligns across 10 bases. Germline assignment: CDR1 SEHNR and CDR2 FQNEAQ (reference sequence). The CDR3 totals 18 residues. Losses at the gene ends were 3 bases for V and 0 bases for J; bases not matched to a gene: 8. CDR3 nucleotides: TGTGCCAGCAGCTTGACTAGCGGGTTTCCTAGCTCCTACAATGAGCAGTTCTTC. Amino acids: CASSLTSGFPSSYNEQFF.

The V and J genes are TRBV12-3 or TRBV12-4 and TRBJ2-1; unclear D gene. Trimming pared 6 bases from V and 3 bases from J, leaving 15 bases between. CDR3 length: 15 amino acids. The CDR3 bases are TGTGCCAGCAGCTCCGACTCCGTTTTCTACAATGAGCAGTTCTTC. As protein: CASSSDSVFYNEQFF.

The V call is TRBV20-1, the J call TRBJ2-1, with D possibly TRBD2 on 6 matching bases. This CDR3 has 11 amino acids. Trimming stripped 6 bases from V and 6 bases from J, with 9 bases between. CDR1 is DFQATT, CDR2 SNEGSKA, per germline (reference sequence). CDR3 region: CSAQLANEQFF. The CDR3 bases are TGCAGTGCCCAACTAGCCAATGAGCAGTTCTTC.

This clonotype occurred many times. The chain employs TRBV18 and TRBJ2-7; 7 nucleotides align to TRBD2. J lost 6 bases, V lost 3 bases, and 11 bases had no gene match. Per the germline V gene, CDR1 is KGHSH and CDR2 is LQKENI. This CDR3 has 15 amino acids. The CDR3 sequence is CASSPDRLARGEQYF. DNA of the CDR3: TGTGCCAGCTCACCCGACCGACTAGCTCGCGGCGAGCAGTACTTC.

This clonotype showed up many times. This rearrangement joins TRBV7-2 to TRBJ1-1; D remains ambiguous. With 1 base removed from V and 1 base from J, the gap between germline ends came to 7 bases. The CDR3 loop spans 14 amino acids. CDR1 SGHTA and CDR2 FQGNSA come from the germline V gene. The CDR3 DNA sequence: TGTGCCAGCAGCTTAGATCGGCGGAACACTGAAGCTTTCTTT. This gives the protein CASSLDRRNTEAFF.

This clonotype was observed a few times. This chain uses TRBV27 with TRBJ2-7; 9 bases match TRBD1. Germline-derived CDR1 and CDR2 are MNHEY and SMNVEV (reference sequence). The CDR3 runs 15 residues. The ends lost 2 bases at V and 3 bases at J; junction bases unmatched: 5. The chain's CDR3 is CASSLVGQGYYEQYF. In DNA form, the CDR3 reads TGTGCCAGCAGTTTAGTAGGACAGGGGTACTACGAGCAGTACTTC.

The chain employs TRBV5-4 and TRBJ2-1; 13 nucleotides line up with TRBD2. The CDR3 has 16 amino acids. Germline loops: CDR1 SGHNT, CDR2 YYREEE (reference sequence). V lost 3 bases and J lost 2; bases outside the gene matches: 2. This CDR3 reads CASSSGTSGAYNEQFF. In DNA, the CDR3 is TGTGCCAGCAGCTCGGGGACTAGCGGGGCCTACAATGAGCAGTTCTTC.

In its sample, this clonotype was seen once. This chain joins TRBV11-2 and TRBJ2-5; perhaps TRBD2 as D (7 bases). This CDR3 is 15 amino acids long. Trimming stripped 4 bases from V and 11 bases from J, with 23 bases between. Per germline, CDR1 SGHAT and CDR2 FQNNGV. The CDR3 sequence: CASSSSGGGSYGQYF. For the CDR3, the DNA is TGTGCCAGCAGCTCGTCGGGGGGCGGGTCCTACGGGCAGTACTTC.

Worth noting for this clonotype: A much more abundant neighbour one base away suggests this may be a read error. The chain joins TRBV10-3 to TRBJ1-2; D possibly corresponds to TRBD1 (6 bases). CDR1 and CDR2 (germline): ENHRY, SYGVKD. This CDR3 is 15 amino acids long. CDR3 sequence: CAISESVQGNYDYTF. CDR3 DNA: TGTGCCATCAGTGAGTCAGTCCAGGGGAACTATGACTACACCTTC.

The chain has TRBV12-3 or TRBV12-4 and TRBJ1-5; a weak D match, TRBD1 (5 bases). Trimming pared 3 bases from V and 0 bases from J, leaving 21 bases between. The CDR3 covers 19 residues. The CDR3 DNA reads as TGTGCCAGCAGTTTCTGGAGTAGGGGACTCCTATTTAGCAATCAGCCCCAGCATTTT. Its protein product is CASSFWSRGLLFSNQPQHF.

The chain carries TRBV21-1 and TRBJ1-5. TRBV21-1 has pseudogene status. The CDR3 is 15 residues long. The chain's CDR3 is CASSKGPLSNRPQHF. CDR3 coding DNA: TGTGCCAGCAGCAAGGGTCCTCTCAGCAATCGGCCCCAGCATTTT.

The V gene is TRBV10-3, the J gene TRBJ2-2, with D uncertain. The germline V gene encodes CDR1 ENHRY and CDR2 SYGVKD. V lost 4 bases and J lost 2, with 8 bases in between. CDR3 length equals 14 residues. CDR3 protein: CAISGVGNTGELFF. Here the CDR3 DNA reads TGTGCCATCAGTGGAGTAGGAAACACCGGGGAGCTGTTTTTT.

This chain links TRBV20-1 with TRBJ2-2, with 11 bases fitting TRBD2. J gave up 4 bases and V 6 bases, and 7 bases lay outside the gene matches. Germline CDR1 and CDR2: DFQATT and SNEGSKA (reference sequence). CDR3 size: 15 residues. CDR3 sequence: CSAPTSGMLTGELFF. The CDR3, as DNA: TGCAGTGCACCGACTAGCGGGATGCTCACCGGGGAGCTGTTTTTT.

This clonotype came up a few times. This chain links TRBV11-1 with TRBJ2-1; TRBD2 aligns across 13 bases. Germline V gives CDR1 SGHAT, CDR2 FQDESV (reference sequence). The CDR3 extends over 21 amino acids. V trimming: 0 bases; J trimming: 3 bases; junction bases outside the gene matches: 14. CDR3 residues: CASSLARGHTSGRAIYNEQFF. The CDR3 DNA follows: TGTGCCAGCAGCTTAGCAAGGGGGCACACTAGCGGGAGGGCAATCTACAATGAGCAGTTCTTC.

CDR3 residues: CASSLEGFKETQYF. CDR3 coding DNA: TGCGCCAGCAGCTTGGAGGGGTTTAAAGAGACCCAGTACTTC. The chain recombines TRBV5-1 with TRBJ2-5, with a possible D match to TRBD1 (5 bases). The length of the CDR3 is 14 residues. Germline V gene data show CDR1 as SGHRS and CDR2 as YFSETQ. Trimming cost V 0 bases and J 3 bases, with 9 bases left between them.

The chain links TRBV2 to TRBJ2-1; a possible D gene is TRBD1 (8 bases). CDR3 length: 17 amino acids. V lost 1 base and J 7 bases, leaving 20 bases between the germline ends. Per the germline V gene, CDR1 is SNHLY and CDR2 is FYNNEI. The CDR3 nucleotides read TGTGCCAGCAGTGAAGACACACAGGGGGGACTACGGAATGAGCAGTTCTTC. This codes for CASSEDTQGGLRNEQFF.